The 28 T cell receptor beta chains below come from one sample, sequenced in a study of blood T cell repertoires in COVID-19. Clones were sequenced by immunoSEQ multiplex PCR, and TCRdb holds only the in-frame ones, with some missing. The table lists around 250,000 clones, 70% to 90% of them singletons, with roughly 2.3% in the top ten. The sequencing sample was made of peripheral blood. All receptors come from a man in his thirties or forties who had recovered from COVID-19.

The chain is built from TRBV30 and TRBJ2-7, with 7 bases aligning to TRBD2. The CDR3 is 13 amino acids. V gave up 5 bases and J gave up 2 bases; unmatched junction bases: 6. Germline CDR1 GTSNPN, CDR2 SVGIG (reference sequence). CDR3 bases: TGTGCCTGGTCACGGGGAGGGCCCTACGAGCAGTACTTC. Encoded protein: CAWSRGGPYEQYF.

The V gene is TRBV30, the J gene TRBJ1-2; unclear D gene. Germline V gene sequence: CDR1 GTSNPN, CDR2 SVGIG (reference sequence). There are 14 residues in the CDR3. V dropped 2 bases and J dropped 4 bases, with 14 bases sitting between them. The CDR3 region has the DNA TGTGCCTGGAGTATAGGAGAGATGGGCTATGGCTACACCTTC. Its protein product is CAWSIGEMGYGYTF.

The chain couples TRBV19 to TRBJ1-1, with a possible D match to TRBD1 (5 bases). V was shortened by 7 bases and J by 4 bases, with 10 bases between the two germline ends. The CDR3 is 12 amino acids. Germline CDR1 LNHDA, CDR2 SQIVND (reference sequence). The CDR3 DNA sequence: TGTGCCAGTAACCTGGGGGGCACTGAAGCTTTCTTT. It encodes CASNLGGTEAFF.

In the case of this clone: Germline and junction disagree at one end, which may indicate a read error. This chain links TRBV7-9 with TRBJ1-2; D is possibly TRBD1 (6 bases). Per the germline V gene, CDR1 is SEHNR and CDR2 is FQNEAQ (reference sequence). The CDR3 is 11 residues long. CDR3 nucleotide sequence: TGTGCCAGCAGCTTAGGGGATCGGACAGACTTC. The encoded protein is CASSLGDRTDF.

The chain couples TRBV12-2 to TRBJ1-2; the table assigns TRBD1, which was not confirmed against the DNA. TRBV12-2 is a pseudogene. The CDR3 sequence is 17 residues long. The CDR3 is CASRLNTVRGGADGYTF. Written as DNA, the CDR3 is TGTGCAAGTCGCTTAAATACCGTGCGAGGGGGCGCGGATGGCTACACCTTC.

The chain uses TRBV7-9 and TRBJ1-2, with 7 bases matching TRBD1. Germline-derived CDR1 and CDR2 are SEHNR and FQNEAQ (reference sequence). There are 14 residues in the CDR3. Germline trimming cut 5 bases from V and 5 bases from J; bases unmatched to any gene: 8. CDR3 protein: CASSRGGARYGYTF. The CDR3 DNA is TGTGCCAGCAGCCGAGGGGGCGCGAGGTATGGCTACACCTTC.

This rearrangement joins TRBV5-1 to TRBJ1-4, with D perhaps matching TRBD1 (5 bases). The length of the CDR3 is 16 residues. Deletions cut 2 bases from V and 7 bases from J, with 18 bases between. The V gene's germline CDR1 is SGHRS and CDR2 YFSETQ. The CDR3 nucleotides are TGCGCCAGCAGCTTAGTATTCGGTAAAAGGGGTGAAAAACTGTTTTTT. Translating gives CASSLVFGKRGEKLFF.

The V call is TRBV18, the J call TRBJ1-5, with D possibly TRBD1 on 6 matching bases. The CDR3 is 14 amino acids. The germline V and J ends were trimmed by 4 bases and 5 bases, with 12 bases remaining between them. Germline V gene lookup returns CDR1 KGHSH and CDR2 LQKENI. The CDR3 region is CASSLQGKDQPQHF. The CDR3 DNA reads TGTGCCAGCTCACTTCAGGGGAAGGATCAGCCCCAGCATTTT.

This clone was observed once. The rearrangement links TRBV18 to TRBJ2-1; D gene ambiguous. Germline V lookup: CDR1 KGHSH, CDR2 LQKENI. The CDR3 has 15 amino acids. V dropped 6 bases and J dropped 4 bases, with 16 bases sitting between them. CDR3 sequence (DNA): TGTGCCAGCTCCCCTCCTGGGCCGCCATACAATGAGCAGTTCTTC. Protein product: CASSPPGPPYNEQFF.

V and J are TRBV30 and TRBJ1-6, with unresolved D. V dropped 0 bases and J dropped 13 bases, with 10 bases sitting between them. The CDR3 runs to 12 residues. Germline CDR1 reads GTSNPN; CDR2 reads SVGIG (reference sequence). Here the CDR3 reads CAWSVEGSPLHF. CDR3 DNA sequence: TGTGCCTGGAGTGTGGAGGGAAGCCCCCTCCACTTT.

V gene TRBV7-2 combines with J gene TRBJ1-1, with D maybe TRBD1 (5 bases). Trimming took off 3 bases at V and 1 base at J, with 6 bases between the two ends. Looked up from germline, CDR1 is SGHTA and CDR2 is FQGNSA. This CDR3 spans 13 amino acids. Here the CDR3 reads CASSFQGNTEAFF. The DNA for the CDR3 is TGTGCCAGCAGCTTTCAGGGGAACACTGAAGCTTTCTTT.

This clone was counted between two and nine times. This rearrangement joins TRBV6-5 to TRBJ1-3; D perhaps matches TRBD1 (6 bases). Germline CDR1 MNHEY, CDR2 SVGAGI. CDR3 length: 14 residues. The V end was cut by 2 bases, the J end by 4 bases, with 9 bases between. Written as DNA, the CDR3 is TGTGCCAGCAGTTACGGGCAGGGGGGAAACACCATATATTTT. Its translation: CASSYGQGGNTIYF.

This clone was recorded once. The chain joins TRBV16 to TRBJ1-2; D is perhaps TRBD1 (5 bases). The CDR3 runs to 13 residues. Germline CDR1 is KGHSY and CDR2 is FQNENV. The germline V and J ends were trimmed by 5 bases and 3 bases, with 10 bases remaining between them. The CDR3 bases are TGTGCCAGCAGCGCAGGGAATTACTATGGCTACACCTTC. Translation: CASSAGNYYGYTF.

This rearrangement joins TRBV5-1 to TRBJ1-1, with 7 bases lining up with TRBD1. The CDR3 spans 16 residues. With 4 bases clipped from V and 5 bases from J, the junction kept 14 bases outside the gene matches. Looked up from germline, CDR1 is SGHRS and CDR2 is YFSETQ. The CDR3 protein is CASSPRQGTFRTEAFF. CDR3 sequence (DNA): TGCGCCAGCAGCCCCAGACAGGGCACGTTTAGGACTGAAGCTTTCTTT.

The J gene is TRBJ2-5, the V gene TRBV9; D is possibly TRBD1 (7 bases). The V gene's germline CDR1 is SGDLS and CDR2 YYNGEE. The germline V and J ends were trimmed by 4 bases and 4 bases, with 23 bases remaining between them. This CDR3 is built from 17 residues. CDR3 loop: CASSPAPRGRSGETQYF. The CDR3 nucleotides read TGTGCCAGCAGCCCCGCCCCCAGGGGGAGGTCGGGAGAGACCCAGTACTTC.

J is TRBJ2-3 and V is TRBV4-1, with D maybe TRBD2 (5 bases). With 1 base removed from V and 4 bases from J, the gap between germline ends came to 12 bases. Germline V gives CDR1 MGHRA, CDR2 YSYEKL. The CDR3 extends over 15 amino acids. CDR3 sequence (DNA): TGCGCCAGCAGCCAAGCGGTCCTAGCCGCAGATACGCAGTATTTT. This sequence encodes CASSQAVLAADTQYF.

This chain joins TRBV7-2 and TRBJ1-1; TRBD1 agrees at 7 bases. Germline CDR1 reads SGHTA; CDR2 reads FQGNSA. There are 15 residues in the CDR3. J lost 5 bases, V lost 5 bases, and 11 bases had no gene match. The CDR3 DNA sequence: TGTGCCAGCAGCCCCCAGACAGGGAGGAGGACTGAAGCTTTCTTT. Translation gives CASSPQTGRRTEAFF.

The chain combines TRBV9 with TRBJ1-3, with a weak D call TRBD1 (5 bases). The germline CDR1 and CDR2 sequences are SGDLS and YYNGEE. The CDR3 extends over 17 amino acids. The V gene lost 3 bases and the J gene lost 2 bases, with 18 bases spanning the gap. The CDR3 loop is CASSAELTGIAGNTIYF. The CDR3 DNA follows: TGTGCCAGCAGCGCCGAACTAACAGGAATAGCTGGAAACACCATATATTTT.

V is TRBV28 and J is TRBJ2-3; a possible D gene is TRBD1 (6 bases). Germline V gives CDR1 MDHEN, CDR2 SYDVKM. This CDR3 spans 14 amino acids. V was clipped by 5 bases and J by 8 bases, with 17 bases between them. The CDR3 loop is CASSPHPGAGTQYF. CDR3 nucleotide sequence: TGTGCCAGCAGTCCCCACCCAGGGGCGGGTACGCAGTATTTT.

The rearrangement uses TRBV7-9 and TRBJ1-6; TRBD1 matches 7 bases. The ends lost 1 base at V and 9 bases at J; junction bases unmatched: 6. In germline, CDR1 is SEHNR, CDR2 FQNEAQ (reference sequence). CDR3 size: 15 residues. CDR3 nucleotide sequence: TGTGCCAGCAGCTTAGGGCAGGGGGTCGTTTCACCCCTCCACTTT. Protein sequence: CASSLGQGVVSPLHF. The complete variable domain, with remaining parts taken from reference TRBV7-9 and TRBJ1-6, reads DTGVSQNPRHKITKRGQNVTFRCDPISEHNRLYWYRQTLGQGPEFLTYFQNEAQLEKSRLLSDRFSAERPKGSFSTLEIQRTEQGDSAMYLCASSLGQGVVSPLHFGNGTRLTVT.

The chain has TRBV11-2 and TRBJ2-2; 8 bases are shared with TRBD1. This CDR3 has 14 amino acids. Looked up from germline, CDR1 is SGHAT and CDR2 is FQNNGV. V lost 5 bases and J lost 7; bases outside the gene matches: 6. The CDR3 coding sequence is TGTGCCAGCAGCGTTCAGGGGGCTAGCGGGGAGCTGTTTTTT. Protein product: CASSVQGASGELFF.

The chain employs TRBV11-3 and TRBJ2-3; weak D call: TRBD2 (5 bases). CDR1 and CDR2 from the germline V gene are SGHNT and YENEEA. This CDR3 comprises 18 residues. Between the trimmed V and J ends, which lost 5 bases and 4 bases, there was a span of 25 bases. Here the CDR3 reads CASSHGLGISLAADTQYF. Here the CDR3 DNA reads TGTGCCAGCAGCCATGGACTGGGTATTTCTCTAGCCGCAGATACGCAGTATTTT.

The rearrangement links TRBV4-2 to TRBJ2-7, with D unclear. Trimming removed 0 bases at V and 3 bases at J, with 9 bases between. In germline, CDR1 is LGHNA, CDR2 YNFKEQ. This CDR3 region has 14 residues. CDR3 residues: CASSQDVVYYEQYF. In DNA, the CDR3 is TGTGCCAGCAGCCAAGACGTCGTTTACTACGAGCAGTACTTC.

The chain is built from TRBV7-2 and TRBJ1-5; D unclear. CDR3 length equals 16 residues. Germline loops: CDR1 SGHTA, CDR2 FQGNSA. V was clipped by 1 base and J by 0 bases, with 10 bases between them. CDR3 in DNA: TGTGCCAGCAGCTTAGTTCTAGGTTATAGCAATCAGCCCCAGCATTTT. This translates into CASSLVLGYSNQPQHF.

The rearrangement joins TRBV6-5 to TRBJ1-5; D is unclear. The CDR3 length is 14 residues. Trimming removed 3 bases at V and 6 bases at J, with 12 bases between. Germline V gene lookup returns CDR1 MNHEY and CDR2 SVGAGI. The CDR3 DNA sequence: TGTGCCAGCAGTTATAAGGAGCGACGTCAGCCCCAGCATTTT. Its protein is CASSYKERRQPQHF.

The chain employs TRBV9 and TRBJ2-7; 11 bases are a match to TRBD1. Germline lookup yields CDR1 SGDLS and CDR2 YYNGEE. Trimming took 3 bases from V and 5 from J; bases not matched to a gene: 4. This CDR3 has 14 amino acids. The chain's CDR3 is CASSAGTGGNEQYF. Here the CDR3 DNA reads TGTGCCAGCAGCGCCGGGACAGGGGGGAACGAGCAGTACTTC. Supplemented by reference TRBV9 and TRBJ2-7, the full variable domain reads DSGVTQTPKHLITATGQRVTLRCSPRSGDLSVYWYQQSLDQGLQFLIQYYNGEERAKGNILERFSAQQFPDLHSELNLSSLELGDSALYFCASSAGTGGNEQYFGPGTRLTVT.

The rearrangement links TRBV6-5 to TRBJ2-2; D perhaps matches TRBD1 (6 bases). V shed 6 bases and J shed 6 bases, with 17 bases lying between them. Per germline, CDR1 MNHEY and CDR2 SVGAGI. The length of the CDR3 is 15 residues. This CDR3 reads CASRVNRASAGELFF. The CDR3 region has the DNA TGTGCCAGCAGAGTTAACAGGGCTTCGGCCGGGGAGCTGTTTTTT.

The chain carries TRBV6-5 and TRBJ1-1, with D possibly matching TRBD1 (5 bases). CDR3 length: 12 amino acids. Germline values: CDR1 MNHEY, CDR2 SVGAGI. The V gene lost 6 bases and the J gene lost 7 bases, with 12 bases spanning the gap. CDR3: CASRRQGLEAFF. The CDR3 coding sequence is TGTGCCAGCAGGCGCCAGGGACTTGAAGCTTTCTTT.